One sample yielded the 30 T cell receptor beta chains listed below, sequenced in a study of T cells in Graves' hyperthyroidism and ophthalmopathy. RNA transcripts provided the source from which TCR beta CDR3 regions were amplified. HTBI primers were used for first-round RT-PCR of the TCR CDR3. TCRdb re-called the multiplex PCR reads through MiXCR, storing one row per CDR3 protein. The sample shows about 340,000 distinct CDR3 sequences, under 25% of them seen only once. The sequenced sample was blood. All receptors come from a woman aged 50 to 65 with Graves' hyperthyroidism.

In its sample, this clonotype was seen a few times. The genes are TRBV25-1 and TRBJ1-4; TRBD1 aligns across 7 bases. The CDR3 is 13 residues long. Germline V gives CDR1 MGHDK, CDR2 SYGVNS. V was clipped by 4 bases and J by 7 bases; unmatched bases: 3. CDR3: CASSVGQPEKLFF. CDR3 coding DNA: TGTGCCAGCAGTGTGGGACAGCCTGAAAAACTGTTTTTT. The full variable domain, with the rest looked up from reference TRBV25-1 and TRBJ1-4, is EADIYQTPRYLVIGTGKKITLECSQTMGHDKMYWYQQDPGMELHLIHYSYGVNSTEKGDLSSESTVSRIRTEHFPLTLESARPSHTSQYLCASSVGQPEKLFFGSGTQLSVL.

The CDR3 is CASSLNGQGVSGYTF. The CDR3 nucleotides are TGTGCCAGCAGTTTAAATGGACAGGGGGTATCTGGCTACACCTTC. The V gene is TRBV12-3 or TRBV12-4, the J gene TRBJ1-2, with 10 nucleotides matching TRBD1. This CDR3 is 15 amino acids long. Unmatched junction bases numbered 7, after V lost 2 bases and J lost 7 bases.

This chain connects TRBV12-3 or TRBV12-4 to TRBJ2-5; perhaps TRBD1 as D (8 bases). This CDR3 has 14 residues. V lost 5 bases and J 4 bases, leaving 14 bases between the germline ends. This CDR3 reads CASSKNRGGETQYF. CDR3 sequence (DNA): TGTGCCAGCAGTAAAAACAGGGGGGGAGAGACCCAGTACTTC.

This clonotype was observed a handful of times. The genes are TRBV2 and TRBJ2-1, with D unresolved. CDR1 is SNHLY, CDR2 FYNNEI, per germline. Deletions cut 7 bases from V and 5 bases from J, with 12 bases between. This CDR3 is 13 amino acids long. CDR3 loop: CASTDQQNNEQFF. DNA of the CDR3: TGTGCCAGCACGGACCAACAGAACAATGAGCAGTTCTTC.

This clonotype was picked up many times. The CDR3 loop is CSASRGTPNEKLFF. The CDR3 DNA reads as TGCAGTGCTAGCCGCGGGACACCTAATGAAAAACTGTTTTTT. V gene TRBV20-1 combines with J gene TRBJ1-4; a weak D match, TRBD1 (6 bases). Germline V gene lookup returns CDR1 DFQATT and CDR2 SNEGSKA (reference sequence). With 3 bases removed from V and 3 bases from J, the gap between germline ends came to 11 bases. The CDR3 has 14 amino acids.

This clonotype has a handful of counts. This chain connects TRBV20-1 to TRBJ1-3, with D perhaps TRBD1 (6 bases). Trimming took off 4 bases at V and 3 bases at J, with 16 bases between the two ends. The CDR3 extends over 15 amino acids. CDR1 is DFQATT, CDR2 SNEGSKA, per germline (reference sequence). CDR3 protein: CSAIPPRGGGNTIYF. The CDR3 bases are TGCAGTGCTATACCCCCACGAGGGGGTGGAAACACCATATATTTT.

The chain combines TRBV7-2 with TRBJ2-5; possible D gene TRBD1, 5 bases. The germline V gene has CDR1 SGHTA and CDR2 FQGNSA. Trimming left V 4 bases short and J 2 bases short, with 11 bases between. The length of the CDR3 is 14 residues. The CDR3 sequence is CTSSSPGNQETQYF. In DNA, the CDR3 is TGTACCAGCAGCTCGCCAGGGAATCAAGAGACCCAGTACTTC.

The chain uses TRBV14 and TRBJ2-5; possible D gene TRBD2, 5 bases. Germline V gene sequence: CDR1 SGHDN, CDR2 FVKESK. V lost 5 bases and J 2 bases, leaving 15 bases between the germline ends. This CDR3 has 15 residues. CDR3 in amino acids: CASSRGVSGQETQYF. The DNA of the CDR3 is TGTGCCAGCAGCAGAGGCGTCAGCGGACAAGAGACCCAGTACTTC.

This clonotype is a singleton in its sample. The chain couples TRBV2 to TRBJ2-3; D is perhaps TRBD1 (5 bases). The ends were cut back, 6 bases at V and 1 base at J, with 14 bases in the middle. The CDR3 length is 15 residues. The V gene's germline CDR1 is SNHLY and CDR2 FYNNEI. The CDR3 sequence: CASSTRTTRTDTQYF. The CDR3, as DNA: TGTGCCAGCAGCACACGGACAACCCGCACAGATACGCAGTATTTT.

The chain combines TRBV5-1 with TRBJ2-1; 9 bases map to TRBD2. This CDR3 has 17 residues. Germline V lookup: CDR1 SGHRS, CDR2 YFSETQ. The V gene end was trimmed by 0 bases and the J gene end by 0 bases; junction bases not matched to a gene: 4. In DNA, the CDR3 is TGCGCCAGCAGCTTGGGACTAGCGGCAAGCTCCTACAATGAGCAGTTCTTC. Amino acids: CASSLGLAASSYNEQFF. Together with reference TRBV5-1 and TRBJ2-1, the CDR3 gives the full variable domain: KAGVTQTPRYLIKTRGQQVTLSCSPISGHRSVSWYQQTPGQGLQFLFEYFSETQRNKGNFPGRFSGRQFSNSRSEMNVSTLELGDSALYLCASSLGLAASSYNEQFFGPGTRLTVL.

In this sample, this clonotype turned up many times. V is TRBV28 and J is TRBJ1-6; TRBD1 is a possible D gene (5 bases). Trimming took off 4 bases at V and 12 bases at J, with 19 bases between the two ends. This CDR3 contains 15 residues. Germline CDR1 reads MDHEN; CDR2 reads SYDVKM. The CDR3 sequence is CASSSPRGLREPLHF. CDR3 DNA: TGTGCCAGCAGTTCCCCTCGGGGCTTAAGGGAACCCCTCCACTTT.

This clonotype was detected ten times or more. This rearrangement joins TRBV10-3 to TRBJ2-1; 13 bases align to TRBD2. J was trimmed by 2 bases and V by 2 bases; bases with no gene match: 3. This CDR3 region has 17 residues. Germline loops: CDR1 ENHRY, CDR2 SYGVKD. CDR3 in DNA: TGTGCCATCAGTGAGAGGACTAGCGGGAGTACCTACAATGAGCAGTTCTTC. Protein: CAISERTSGSTYNEQFF.

This clonotype was seen a handful of times. The chain uses TRBV5-6 and TRBJ2-1; weak D call: TRBD2 (5 bases). The length of the CDR3 is 16 residues. The V and J ends lost 2 bases and 0 bases respectively, with 12 bases between them. In germline, CDR1 is SGHDT, CDR2 YYEEEE. The CDR3 loop reads CASSLRSGSSYNEQFF. Here the CDR3 DNA reads TGTGCCAGCAGCTTACGTTCGGGGAGCTCCTACAATGAGCAGTTCTTC.

In this sample, this clonotype turned up many times. The rearrangement links TRBV20-1 to TRBJ1-1; 9 bases fit TRBD1. Germline loops: CDR1 DFQATT, CDR2 SNEGSKA (reference sequence). The CDR3 totals 16 residues. Trimming at V came to 6 bases and at J to 3 bases, leaving 14 bases not matched to a gene. Here the CDR3 reads CSAGQGGSLGHTEAFF. Here the CDR3 DNA reads TGCAGTGCGGGACAGGGAGGGTCATTAGGGCACACTGAAGCTTTCTTT.

This chain connects TRBV29-1 to TRBJ2-7, with 14 bases matching TRBD2. Trimming removed 7 bases from V and 6 bases from J; junction bases left unmatched: 8. Germline V gives CDR1 SQVTM, CDR2 ANQGSEA. The CDR3 consists of 14 residues. CDR3 sequence: CSAAPGLAGVEQYF. As DNA, the CDR3 is TGCAGCGCCGCCCCGGGACTAGCGGGGGTCGAGCAGTACTTC.

V usage is TRBV4-1 and J usage is TRBJ1-2, with D possibly matching TRBD1 (6 bases). Germline V gives CDR1 MGHRA, CDR2 YSYEKL. The V and J ends lost 2 bases and 9 bases respectively, with 13 bases between them. CDR3 length: 13 residues. Written as DNA, the CDR3 is TGCGCCAGCAGCCAACACCGACAGGTTCGCTACACCTTC. The encoded protein is CASSQHRQVRYTF.

Worth noting for this clonotype: Possible read error: a much larger clone is one base away. This sequence joins TRBV5-5 and TRBJ1-1; D gene unclear. Trimming left V 1 base short and J 10 bases short, with 11 bases between. The CDR3 is made up of 12 amino acids. Looked up from germline, CDR1 is SGHKS and CDR2 is YYEKEE (reference sequence). The CDR3 spells CASSLSAFGAFF. In nucleotides, the CDR3 is TGTGCCAGCAGCTTGTCAGCGTTTGGAGCTTTCTTT.

This clonotype was detected ten times or more. One end of the junction varies from germline; a read error may be responsible. This chain connects TRBV20-1 to TRBJ2-7; D is possibly TRBD1 (6 bases). CDR1 is DFQATT and CDR2 is SNEGSKA in the germline V gene (reference sequence). The CDR3 is 13 amino acids. DNA for the CDR3: TGCAGTGCGAGAGGACAGCGATCCTACGAGCAGTACTTC. Translated: CSARGQRSYEQYF.

With regard to this clonotype: One end of the junction fails to match germline, which may point to a read error. This chain uses TRBV2 with TRBJ1-3, with D tentatively TRBD1 (5 bases). Germline V lookup: CDR1 SNHLY, CDR2 FYNNEI. The CDR3 loop spans 16 amino acids. CDR3 residues: CASSAGSRFSGDTIYF. The CDR3, as DNA: TGTGCCAGCAGTGCAGGGTCTCGCTTCTCTGGAGACACCATATATTTT.

This rearrangement joins TRBV19 to TRBJ2-5; D is ambiguous. The CDR3 is made up of 13 amino acids. The germline V gene has CDR1 LNHDA and CDR2 SQIVND (reference sequence). Trimming left V 9 bases short and J 0 bases short, with 11 bases between. In nucleotides, the CDR3 is TGTGCCAGCCGGAAGAGTTACCAAGAGACCCAGTACTTC. It encodes CASRKSYQETQYF.

This clonotype was seen ten or more times. This chain joins TRBV6-1 and TRBJ2-3, with D perhaps matching TRBD1 or TRBD2 (5 bases each). CDR3 size: 13 residues. Germline CDR1 MNHNS, CDR2 SASEGT. The V end lost 7 bases, the J end lost 5 bases, and 13 bases lay between the germline ends. Here the CDR3 reads CASKRGAGDTQYF. DNA of the CDR3: TGTGCCAGCAAGAGGGGAGCAGGAGATACGCAGTATTTT.

This clonotype showed up just a few times. The chain employs TRBV19 and TRBJ1-5, with a possible D match to TRBD1 (6 bases). The V gene lost 3 bases and the J gene lost 3 bases, with 12 bases spanning the gap. CDR1 is LNHDA and CDR2 is SQIVND in the germline V gene (reference sequence). The length of the CDR3 is 15 residues. The CDR3 DNA reads as TGTGCCAGTAGTATTGACGGACAGAACAATCAGCCCCAGCATTTT. Encoded protein: CASSIDGQNNQPQHF.

The chain uses TRBV30 and TRBJ2-1; D is possibly TRBD1 or TRBD2 (5 bases each). Trimming stripped 4 bases from V and 9 bases from J, with 16 bases between. The CDR3 runs 13 residues. Germline V lookup: CDR1 GTSNPN, CDR2 SVGIG (reference sequence). The CDR3 region is CAWNGGDEREQFF. Here the CDR3 DNA reads TGTGCCTGGAATGGGGGAGACGAGCGTGAGCAGTTCTTC.

The rearrangement uses TRBV4-1 and TRBJ1-4; D is possibly TRBD1 (6 bases). The CDR3 has 17 residues. Trimming left V 2 bases short and J 4 bases short, with 17 bases between. CDR1 is MGHRA and CDR2 is YSYEKL in the germline V gene. The CDR3 nucleotides are TGCGCCAGCAGCCAAACACCGAGGGGGTTAGATAATGAAAAACTGTTTTTT. It translates to CASSQTPRGLDNEKLFF.

The sample holds many counts of this clonotype. This chain links TRBV28 with TRBJ2-1; either TRBD1 or TRBD2 may supply D (5 bases each). CDR3 length: 13 residues. Trimming shortened V by 4 bases and J by 7 bases, and 11 bases separated the two germline ends. Germline CDR1 is MDHEN and CDR2 is SYDVKM. The CDR3 DNA sequence: TGTGCCAGCAGTTGGGGCGCGGGTAATGAGCAGTTCTTC. It is translated as CASSWGAGNEQFF.

The table lists this clonotype with a few counts. The V call is TRBV2, the J call TRBJ1-3, with TRBD1 matching over 7 bases. V dropped 6 bases and J dropped 0; count of bases not matched to a gene: 5. CDR1 and CDR2 from the germline V gene are SNHLY and FYNNEI. The CDR3 covers 15 residues. The CDR3 loop is CASRDRDSSGNTIYF. For the CDR3, the DNA is TGTGCCAGCAGAGACCGGGACAGCTCTGGAAACACCATATATTTT.

The genes are TRBV25-1 and TRBJ2-2; tentatively, D is TRBD1 (6 bases). Per germline, CDR1 MGHDK and CDR2 SYGVNS. CDR3 length: 15 residues. V was pared by 3 bases and J by 5 bases, with 13 bases between. CDR3 sequence (DNA): TGTGCCAGCAGTGAGTCTCTGGGGGCAACCGGGGAGCTGTTTTTT. This translates into CASSESLGATGELFF.

V gene TRBV7-9 combines with J gene TRBJ2-1, with 11 bases identical to TRBD2. The V and J ends lost 3 bases and 4 bases, in that order; junction bases with no gene match: 11. The CDR3 is 18 amino acids. Germline loops: CDR1 SEHNR, CDR2 FQNEAQ (reference sequence). In nucleotides, the CDR3 is TGTGCCAGCAGCTTTGCTACACTAGCGGGAGTGGAATACAATGAGCAGTTCTTC. This sequence encodes CASSFATLAGVEYNEQFF.

There are many counts of this clonotype. V is TRBV28 and J is TRBJ2-7; D remains ambiguous. The V end was cut by 9 bases, the J end by 4 bases, with 13 bases between. Looked up from germline, CDR1 is MDHEN and CDR2 is SYDVKM. The CDR3 contains 12 residues. This CDR3 is CASFRPPYEQYF. CDR3 in DNA: TGTGCCAGTTTCCGACCCCCGTACGAGCAGTACTTC.

This clonotype occurred many times. The J gene is TRBJ2-7, the V gene TRBV30, with TRBD2 as a possible D gene (5 bases). The ends were cut back, 4 bases at V and 2 bases at J, with 12 bases in the middle. CDR1 and CDR2 (germline): GTSNPN, SVGIG (reference sequence). The CDR3 contains 13 residues. CDR3 sequence: CAWIKRFPYEQYF. The CDR3 DNA follows: TGTGCCTGGATCAAGCGGTTCCCCTACGAGCAGTACTTC.